This TCR beta chain stems from a study of T-cell memory formation after mild COVID-19. Regarding the study as a whole: Whereas later expanders leaned CD4+, clones contracting day 15 to 85 showed a balanced CD4/CD8 makeup.

This clonotype occurred a few times. The antigen is unknown. MiXCR was run by TCRdb on the 5' RACE reads, yielding one entry per CDR3 protein. Of some 120,000 distinct CDR3 sequences in the sample, about 16% were seen once. The CDR3 runs 16 residues. The V end was cut by 3 bases, the J end by 0 bases, with 13 bases between. The germline V gene encodes CDR1 SGHRS and CDR2 YFSETQ. The chain couples TRBV5-1 to TRBJ1-5; D may be TRBD1 (5 bases). Sequencing was done on a sample of PBMCs or a T cell subset sorted from them (not recorded which). This clonotype originated in an adult woman who had mild COVID-19 (a few samples of this study predate the infection). Cell type and time point are not known. The CDR3 bases are TGCGCCAGCAGCTGGGGAGACAGCTTTAGCAATCAGCCCCAGCATTTT. Residues: CASSWGDSFSNQPQHF.